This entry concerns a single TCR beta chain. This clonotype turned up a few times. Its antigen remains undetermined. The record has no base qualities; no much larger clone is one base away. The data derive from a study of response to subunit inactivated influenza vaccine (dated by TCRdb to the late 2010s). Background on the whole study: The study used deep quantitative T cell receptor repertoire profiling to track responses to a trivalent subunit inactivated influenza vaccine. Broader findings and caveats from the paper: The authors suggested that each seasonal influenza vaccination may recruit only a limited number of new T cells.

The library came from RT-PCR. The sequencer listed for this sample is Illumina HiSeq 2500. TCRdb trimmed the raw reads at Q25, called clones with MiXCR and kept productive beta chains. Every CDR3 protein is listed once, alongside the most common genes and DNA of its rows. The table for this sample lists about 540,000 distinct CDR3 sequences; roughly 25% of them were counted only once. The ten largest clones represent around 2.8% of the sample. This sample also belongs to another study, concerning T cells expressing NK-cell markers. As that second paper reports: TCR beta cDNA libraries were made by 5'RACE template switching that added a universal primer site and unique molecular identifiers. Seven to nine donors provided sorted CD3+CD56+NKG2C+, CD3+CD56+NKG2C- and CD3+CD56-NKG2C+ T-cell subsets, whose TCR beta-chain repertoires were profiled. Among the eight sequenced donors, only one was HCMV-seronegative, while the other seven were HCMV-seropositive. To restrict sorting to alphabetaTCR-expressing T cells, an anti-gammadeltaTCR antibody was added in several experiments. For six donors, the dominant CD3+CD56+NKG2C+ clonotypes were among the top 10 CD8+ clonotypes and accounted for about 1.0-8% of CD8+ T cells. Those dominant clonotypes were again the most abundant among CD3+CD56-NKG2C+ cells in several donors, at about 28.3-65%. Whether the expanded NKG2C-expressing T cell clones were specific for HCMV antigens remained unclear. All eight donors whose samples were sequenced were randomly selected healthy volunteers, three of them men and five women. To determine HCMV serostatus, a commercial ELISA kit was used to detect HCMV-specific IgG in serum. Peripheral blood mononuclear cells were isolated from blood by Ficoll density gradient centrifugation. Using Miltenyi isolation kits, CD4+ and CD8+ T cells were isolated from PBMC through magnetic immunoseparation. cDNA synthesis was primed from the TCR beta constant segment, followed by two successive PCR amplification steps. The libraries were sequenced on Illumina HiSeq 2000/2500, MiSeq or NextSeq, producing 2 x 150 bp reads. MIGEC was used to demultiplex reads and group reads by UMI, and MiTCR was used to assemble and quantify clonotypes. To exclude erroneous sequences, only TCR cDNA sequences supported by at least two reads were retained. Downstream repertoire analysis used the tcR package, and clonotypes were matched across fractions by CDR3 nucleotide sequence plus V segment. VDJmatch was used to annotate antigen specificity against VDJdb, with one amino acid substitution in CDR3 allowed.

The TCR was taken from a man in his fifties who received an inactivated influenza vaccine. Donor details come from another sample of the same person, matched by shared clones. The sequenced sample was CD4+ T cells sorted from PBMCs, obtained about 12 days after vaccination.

In nucleotides, the sequence is TGTGCCAGCAGCTTAGTATCCGGAGCCTCCGGGGAGCTGTTTTTT. Translated, this gives CASSLVSGASGELFF. This chain joins TRBV7-2 to TRBJ2-2, with an unclear D gene assignment. V gives up 1 base and J gives up 6 bases, and the segment between their germline ends measures 12 bases. Including the terminal cysteine and phenylalanine, the CDR3 comprises 15 residues. Solely the CDR3 DNA is kept, with 45 bases framed from the first base. CDR1 and CDR2, per the germline V gene, are SGHTA and FQGNSA.